The entry below describes one T cell receptor (beta chain). The sample belongs to a study of OX40 agonist ivuxolimab in advanced cancers. As for the study in general: All patients had ivuxolimab intravenously every 2 weeks at 0.01 to 10 mg/kg.

The method was immunoSEQ multiplex PCR; TCRdb's version includes in-frame clones alone and lacks a portion of them. The table shows 67,000 or so clones, with about 88% occurring only once. The source material was CD4+ or CD8+ T cells sorted from blood, sampled in a trial of the OX40 agonist ivuxolimab. This receptor was taken from an adult with an advanced solid tumor such as melanoma, head and neck, liver or kidney cancer.

CDR3: CASSFDRRSGYTF. The CDR3, as DNA: TGTGCCAGCAGCTTCGACAGGAGAAGCGGCTACACCTTC. This chain joins TRBV7-9 and TRBJ1-2; possible D gene TRBD1, 6 bases. This CDR3 comprises 13 residues. CDR1 is SEHNR and CDR2 is FQNEAQ in the germline V gene (reference sequence). V shed 3 bases and J shed 8 bases, with 13 bases lying between them.